This passage covers 17 T cell receptor beta chains from one sample sequenced in a study of CD8+ T cells in alopecia areata. cDNA prepared by RNA extraction and subsequent reverse transcription served as the template for sequencing. The protocol was immunoSEQ multiplex PCR, while the TCRdb copy is restricted to in-frame clones and leaves out a portion. The sample holds roughly 110,000 clones, and no clone turns up only once. Material for sequencing was lesional skin. These receptors were collected from a C3H/HeJ mouse with alopecia areata. This mouse strain has H2-k as its MHC haplotype.

This clone was seen many times. Gene names denote mouse genes. The read ends 4 residues before the CDR3 terminus; that terminus is restored from the germline J gene. V is TRBV16 and J is TRBJ2-7, with no clear D. The V and J ends lost 0 bases and 3 bases respectively, with 6 bases between them. Germline values: CDR1 SGHSA, CDR2 FRNQAP. This CDR3 region has 13 residues. CDR3 protein: CASSLDTDYEQYF. CDR3 bases read: TGTGCAAGCAGCTTAGATACAGACTAT.

This clone appeared a few times. Here the gene names and germline are mouse. The same CDR3 can be traced to other DNA sequences in this sample. The CDR3 protein is CASSIGQAETLYF. Partial CDR3 DNA: TGTGCCAGCAGTATAGGACAAGCAGAA. The J gene is TRBJ2-3, the V gene TRBV19, with D hard to call. The CDR3 is cut off 4 residues early in the read; its end comes from the germline J gene. CDR3 length equals 13 residues. The germline V gene encodes CDR1 FNHDT and CDR2 SITEND (reference sequence). V lost 0 bases and J lost 3, with 5 bases in between.

Only a few counts were recorded for this clone. Gene names are the mouse ones. Read sequence stops 4 residues before the CDR3 end, and the germline J gene provides the missing end. This chain uses TRBV19 with TRBJ2-2, with 10 bases that match TRBD2. J lost 0 bases, V lost 4 bases, and 6 bases had no gene match. This CDR3 is built from 17 residues. Germline V gene lookup returns CDR1 FNHDT and CDR2 SITEND (reference sequence). The covered CDR3 bases are TGTGCCAGCAGTCTGACTGGGGGGCCTGCAAACACCGGG. This sequence encodes CASSLTGGPANTG. The whole CDR3 sequence is CASSLTGGPANTGQLYF.

This clone was found a few times. Gene names are mouse gene names. With the read ending 4 residues before the CDR3 end, the germline J gene is used to fill in that end. The chain joins TRBV13-1 to TRBJ1-2; possibly TRBD1 for D (5 bases). The CDR3 length is 13 residues. The germline CDR1 and CDR2 sequences are NSHNY and SYGAGN. Trimming shortened V by 2 bases and J by 4 bases, and 9 bases separated the two germline ends. The chain's CDR3 is CASSDPGRSDYTF. CDR3 bases read: TGTGCCAGCAGTGACCCAGGGCGCTCC.

This clone was detected a few times. Gene names are the mouse ones. The CDR3 end falls 4 residues outside the read, so it is completed with the germline J gene. The chain uses TRBV1 and TRBJ2-4; TRBD1 matches 8 bases. Germline loops: CDR1 NSQYPW, CDR2 LRSPGD (reference sequence). The CDR3 contains 16 residues. With 4 bases clipped from V and 3 bases from J, the junction kept 9 bases outside the gene matches. Incomplete CDR3 DNA: TGCACCTGCAGTGGACAGGGGAGAGCGGGACAAAAC. This translates into CTCSGQGRAGQN. In full, the CDR3 reads CTCSGQGRAGQNTLYF.

This clone was observed at least ten times. Mouse gene names and germline throughout. The read stops 4 residues short of the end of the CDR3; the missing end is completed from the germline J gene. This chain links TRBV13-3 with TRBJ2-1; D remains unclear. This CDR3 comprises 12 residues. The ends were cut back, 2 bases at V and 5 bases at J, with 5 bases in the middle. Germline loops: CDR1 NNHDY, CDR2 SYVADS. The sequenced CDR3 bases are TGTGCCAGCAGTGAAACTGATGCT. This translates into CASSETDA. The whole CDR3 is CASSETDAEQFF.

Remarks on this clone: Gene names follow the mouse nomenclature. The CDR3 is cut off 4 residues early in the read; its end comes from the germline J gene. The V gene is TRBV13-3, the J gene TRBJ2-1; TRBD1 aligns across 7 bases. Trimming cost V 2 bases and J 1 base; bases outside gene matches: 6. Germline V gene data show CDR1 as NNHDY and CDR2 as SYVADS. This CDR3 region has 16 residues. CDR3 DNA (partial): TGTGCCAGCAGTGACGTTCCGGGACAGAACTATGCT. It codes for CASSDVPGQNYA. The complete CDR3 sequence is CASSDVPGQNYAEQFF.

On this clone: Gene names are the mouse ones. The CDR3 end falls 4 residues outside the read, so it is completed with the germline J gene. The sample contains more than one DNA sequence encoding this CDR3. The rearrangement joins TRBV13-3 to TRBJ1-4; perhaps TRBD1 as D (5 bases). The ends were cut back, 4 bases at V and 2 bases at J, with 9 bases in the middle. This CDR3 region has 14 residues. Looked up from germline, CDR1 is NNHDY and CDR2 is SYVADS. The CDR3 protein is CASSSGGSNERLFF. The sequenced CDR3 bases are TGTGCCAGCAGTAGTGGGGGATCCAACGAA.

About this clone itself: Genes here carry mouse names. The sequence runs out 4 residues before the end of the CDR3; the remainder is reconstructed from the germline J gene. The chain employs TRBV13-2 and TRBJ2-7; 7 positions agree with TRBD1. Looked up from germline, CDR1 is NNHNN and CDR2 is SYGAGS (reference sequence). The CDR3 length is 14 residues. CDR3 residues: CASGDPGQLYEQYF. Incomplete CDR3 DNA: TGTGCCAGCGGTGACCCGGGACAGTTATAT.

Only a few counts were recorded for this clone. Gene names refer to mouse genes. The read ends 4 residues early relative to the CDR3; the germline J gene fills the gap. The rearrangement uses TRBV19 and TRBJ1-4; 12 bases match TRBD1. This CDR3 region has 15 residues. The germline V gene encodes CDR1 FNHDT and CDR2 SITEND (reference sequence). The part of the CDR3 DNA that was read is TGTGCCAGCAGAACCGGGACAGGGGGCCTCGAA. As protein: CASRTGTGGLE. In full, the CDR3 is CASRTGTGGLERLFF.

This clone was seen a few times. Gene labels here are mouse ones. Coverage ceases 4 residues before the CDR3 finishes, and the germline J gene fills in the end. V gene TRBV13-3 combines with J gene TRBJ2-7; possible D gene TRBD1, 6 bases. CDR3 size: 11 residues. Per the germline V gene, CDR1 is NNHDY and CDR2 is SYVADS. This chain's CDR3 is CASGEGDEQYF. Partial CDR3 DNA: TGTGCCAGCGGGGAGGGGGAT.

Note on this clone: The gene names here belong to mouse. The observed sequence ends 4 residues before the CDR3 terminus, with the missing tail filled in from the germline J gene. This chain joins TRBV31 and TRBJ2-7; tentatively, D is TRBD1 (6 bases). Trimming removed 3 bases at V and 3 bases at J, with 9 bases between. The CDR3 loop spans 12 amino acids. Germline CDR1 reads GKSSPN; CDR2 reads SITVG. CDR3 in amino acids: CAWRGTIYEQYF. CDR3 DNA, as far as it was read: TGTGCCTGGAGGGGGACAATCTAT. Variable domain in full (rest from reference TRBV31 and TRBJ2-7): AQTIHQWPVAEIKAVGSPLSLGCTIKGKSSPNLYWYWQATGGTLQQLFYSITVGQVESVVQLNLSASRPKDDQFILSTEKLLLSHSGFYLCAWRGTIYEQYFGPGTRLTVL.

In the case of this clone: Each gene name is a mouse one. Read data end 4 residues before the CDR3 end; the end is taken from the germline J gene. The genes are TRBV19 and TRBJ2-7, with 9 bases fitting TRBD2. The CDR3 totals 14 residues. The germline gives CDR1 FNHDT, CDR2 SITEND (reference sequence). CDR3 in amino acids: CASSMWGGADEQYF. CDR3 bases read: TGTGCCAGCAGTATGTGGGGGGGCGCAGAT.

This clone has a handful of counts. One base away lies a much larger clone, so this may be a sequencing read error. Here the gene names and germline are mouse. The read ends 4 residues before the CDR3 terminus; that terminus is restored from the germline J gene. This chain connects TRBV13-1 to TRBJ2-2, with 7 bases lining up with TRBD2. CDR3 length: 16 amino acids. J was trimmed by 0 bases and V by 0 bases; bases with no gene match: 2. Germline assignment: CDR1 NSHNY and CDR2 SYGAGN. CDR3: CASSDGTGANTGQLYF. CDR3 DNA, as far as it was read: TGTGCCAGCAGTGATGGGACTGGAGCAAACACCGGG.

About this clone: At residue 12, the TCRdb protein departs from the DNA translation, so the protein shown here was derived from the DNA itself. Mouse gene names and germline throughout. The read ends 3 residues early relative to the CDR3; the germline J gene fills the gap. This chain uses TRBV19 with TRBJ1-6; 8 bases fit TRBD1. TRBJ1-6 is classed as an ORF, of uncertain function. CDR3 length: 15 residues. J was trimmed by 3 bases and V by 4 bases; bases with no gene match: 3. CDR1 and CDR2 from the germline V gene are FNHDT and SITEND (reference sequence). This chain's CDR3 is CASSPGGYYNSPLYF. The sequenced CDR3 bases are TGTGCCAGCAGTCCAGGGGGCTACTATAATTCGCCC.

Turning to this clone: Gene names follow the mouse nomenclature. The read ends 4 residues shy of where the CDR3 ends; the end is completed using the germline J gene. This chain links TRBV13-3 with TRBJ2-4; 8 bases line up with TRBD2. The germline V gene encodes CDR1 NNHDY and CDR2 SYVADS. The V segment lost 4 bases and the J segment 0 bases; nucleotides outside the gene matches: 7. The CDR3 is made up of 16 amino acids. CDR3 bases read: TGTGCCAGCAGTCCCCGAATGGGGGGGAGTCAAAAC. Amino acid sequence: CASSPRMGGSQN. The whole CDR3 protein reads CASSPRMGGSQNTLYF.

As to this clone: The listed genes are named as in mouse. The observed sequence ends 4 residues before the CDR3 terminus, with the missing tail filled in from the germline J gene. The genes are TRBV19 and TRBJ2-4; 9 bases fit TRBD1. Germline CDR1 FNHDT, CDR2 SITEND (reference sequence). With V trimmed by 2 bases and J by 0 bases, 7 bases remained unmatched. This CDR3 region has 17 residues. This CDR3 reads CASSIGTGRGSQNTLYF. Incomplete CDR3 DNA: TGTGCCAGCAGTATCGGGACAGGGAGAGGAAGTCAAAAC.